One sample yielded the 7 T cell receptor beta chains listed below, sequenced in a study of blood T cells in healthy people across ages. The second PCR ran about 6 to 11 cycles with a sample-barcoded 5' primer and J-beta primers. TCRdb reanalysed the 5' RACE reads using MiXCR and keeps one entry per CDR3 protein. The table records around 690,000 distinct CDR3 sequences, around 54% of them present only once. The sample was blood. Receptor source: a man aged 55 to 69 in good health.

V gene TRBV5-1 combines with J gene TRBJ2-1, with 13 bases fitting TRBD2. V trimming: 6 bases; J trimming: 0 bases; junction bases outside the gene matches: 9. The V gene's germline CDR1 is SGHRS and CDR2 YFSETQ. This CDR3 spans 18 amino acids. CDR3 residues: CASTKPGLAGVSYNEQFF. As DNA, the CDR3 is TGCGCCAGCACCAAACCTGGACTAGCGGGGGTCTCCTACAATGAGCAGTTCTTC.

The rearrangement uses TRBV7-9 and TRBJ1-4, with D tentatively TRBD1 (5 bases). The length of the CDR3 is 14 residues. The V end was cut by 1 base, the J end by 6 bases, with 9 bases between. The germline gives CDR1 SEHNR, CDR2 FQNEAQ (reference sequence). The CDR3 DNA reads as TGTGCCAGCAGCTTAGGGACACAGGATGAAAAACTGTTTTTT. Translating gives CASSLGTQDEKLFF.

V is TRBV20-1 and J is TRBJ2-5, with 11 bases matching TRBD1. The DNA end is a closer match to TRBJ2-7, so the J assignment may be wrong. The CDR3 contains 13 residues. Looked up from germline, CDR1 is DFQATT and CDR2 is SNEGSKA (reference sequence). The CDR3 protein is CSALRDRGYEQYF. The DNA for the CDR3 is TGCAGTGCTCTCCGGGACAGGGGGTACGAGCAGTACTTC.

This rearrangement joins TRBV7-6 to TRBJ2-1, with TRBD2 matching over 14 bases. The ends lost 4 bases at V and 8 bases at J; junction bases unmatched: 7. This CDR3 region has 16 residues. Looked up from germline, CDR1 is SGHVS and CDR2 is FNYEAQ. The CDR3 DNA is TGTGCCAGCAGCTCCAGACTAGCGGGGGGGCGAGATGAGCAGTTCTTC. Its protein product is CASSSRLAGGRDEQFF.

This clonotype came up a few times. The CDR3 DNA sequence: TGCGCCAGCAGCTTGGCTGGGACTAGCTATGAGCAGTTCTTC. Translation: CASSLAGTSYEQFF. The chain combines TRBV5-1 with TRBJ2-1; 9 bases fit TRBD2. The CDR3 has 14 amino acids. J gave up 8 bases and V 0 bases, and 3 bases lay outside the gene matches. The germline V gene encodes CDR1 SGHRS and CDR2 YFSETQ.

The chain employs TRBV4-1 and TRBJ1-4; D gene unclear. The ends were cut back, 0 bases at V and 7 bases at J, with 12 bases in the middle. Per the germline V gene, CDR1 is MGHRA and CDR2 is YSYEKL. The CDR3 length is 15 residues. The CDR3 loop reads CASSQDIRVSEKLFF. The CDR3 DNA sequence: TGCGCCAGCAGCCAAGATATTAGGGTTTCTGAAAAACTGTTTTTT.

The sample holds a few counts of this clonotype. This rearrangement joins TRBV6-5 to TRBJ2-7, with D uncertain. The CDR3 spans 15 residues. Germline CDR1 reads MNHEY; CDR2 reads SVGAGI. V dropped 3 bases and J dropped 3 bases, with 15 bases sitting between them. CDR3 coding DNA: TGTGCCAGCAGTTATCGGCCAGATGCTTACTACGAGCAGTACTTC. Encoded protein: CASSYRPDAYYEQYF.